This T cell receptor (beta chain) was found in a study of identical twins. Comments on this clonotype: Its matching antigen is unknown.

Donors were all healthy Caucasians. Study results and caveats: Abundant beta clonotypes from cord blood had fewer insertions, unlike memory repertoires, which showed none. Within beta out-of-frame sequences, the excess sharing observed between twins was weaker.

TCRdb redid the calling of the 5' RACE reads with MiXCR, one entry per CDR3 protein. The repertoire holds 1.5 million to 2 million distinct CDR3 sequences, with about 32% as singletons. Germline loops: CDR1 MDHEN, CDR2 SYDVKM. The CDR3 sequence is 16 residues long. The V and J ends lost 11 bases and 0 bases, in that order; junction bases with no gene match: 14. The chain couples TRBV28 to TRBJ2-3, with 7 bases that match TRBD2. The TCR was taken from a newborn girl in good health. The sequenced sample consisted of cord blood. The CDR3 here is CAGIGRVWDSTDTQYF. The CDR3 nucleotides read TGTGCCGGCATTGGGAGGGTGTGGGATAGCACAGATACGCAGTATTTT.